This T cell receptor (beta chain) was found in a study of cytomegalovirus exposure and HLA in healthy donors. 13 Jbeta primers and 60 Vbeta primers were used for the PCR. The data were produced by immunoSEQ multiplex PCR, yet TCRdb's version contains in-frame clones alone and is incomplete. Of about 98,000 clones listed, approximately 74% were seen once; the top ten hold approximately 2%. The study's findings and limits: A few CMV-associated chains proved CMV antigen-specific in vitro. Reports state that TCR beta sequences accurately predicted most subjects' HLA-A and HLA-B alleles.

A remark on this clone: Its specificity is not known.

This clonotype originated in a male donor in good health and CMV-seronegative. Sequencing was performed on PBMCs.

Written as DNA, the CDR3 is TGTGCCAGCAGAGCGGGTGACCCGGCAGATACGCAGTATTTT. It specifies CASRAGDPADTQYF. The genes are TRBV9 and TRBJ2-3, with a tentative D call TRBD2 (6 bases). V lost 5 bases, J lost 4 bases, and 14 bases lay in between. CDR3 length equals 14 residues. The V gene's germline CDR1 is SGDLS and CDR2 YYNGEE.